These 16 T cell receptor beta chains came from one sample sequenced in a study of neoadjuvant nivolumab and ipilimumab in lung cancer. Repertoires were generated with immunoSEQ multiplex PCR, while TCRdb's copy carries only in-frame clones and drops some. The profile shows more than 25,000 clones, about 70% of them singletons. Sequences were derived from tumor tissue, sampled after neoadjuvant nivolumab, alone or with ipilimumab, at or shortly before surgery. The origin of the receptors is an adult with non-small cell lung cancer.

Here the CDR3 DNA reads TGTGCCAGCAGCTTGCCTGGGGCAGGGGTTCATAGCTACGAGCAGTACTTC. Its protein is CASSLPGAGVHSYEQYF. The chain is built from TRBV5-6 and TRBJ2-7; D might be TRBD1 (6 bases). The V end was cut by 1 base, the J end by 3 bases, with 20 bases between. Germline values: CDR1 SGHDT, CDR2 YYEEEE. CDR3 length: 17 amino acids. Full variable domain (remainder filled in from reference TRBV5-6 and TRBJ2-7): DAGVTQSPTHLIKTRGQQVTLRCSPKSGHDTVSWYQQALGQGPQFIFQYYEEEERQRGNFPDRFSGHQFPNYSSELNVNALLLGDSALYLCASSLPGAGVHSYEQYFGPGTRLTVT.

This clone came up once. CDR3 amino acids: CASSEGRSETQPQHF. In DNA form, the CDR3 reads TGTGCCAGCAGTGAGGGACGGAGCGAGACACAGCCCCAGCATTTT. This chain joins TRBV6-1 and TRBJ1-5, with D tentatively TRBD1 (5 bases). The CDR3 has 15 residues. V dropped 3 bases and J dropped 7 bases, with 16 bases sitting between them. Germline V gene data show CDR1 as MNHNS and CDR2 as SASEGT.

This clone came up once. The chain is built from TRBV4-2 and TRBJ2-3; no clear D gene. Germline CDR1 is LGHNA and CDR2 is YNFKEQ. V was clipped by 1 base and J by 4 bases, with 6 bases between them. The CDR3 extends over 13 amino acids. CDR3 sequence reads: CASSQVTADTQYF. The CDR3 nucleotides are TGTGCCAGCAGCCAAGTGACCGCAGATACGCAGTATTTT.

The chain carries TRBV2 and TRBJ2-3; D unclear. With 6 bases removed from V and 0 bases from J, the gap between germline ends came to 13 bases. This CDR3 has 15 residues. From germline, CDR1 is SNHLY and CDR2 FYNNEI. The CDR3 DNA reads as TGTGCCAGCAGCAGACAAACAACTAGCACAGATACGCAGTATTTT. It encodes CASSRQTTSTDTQYF.

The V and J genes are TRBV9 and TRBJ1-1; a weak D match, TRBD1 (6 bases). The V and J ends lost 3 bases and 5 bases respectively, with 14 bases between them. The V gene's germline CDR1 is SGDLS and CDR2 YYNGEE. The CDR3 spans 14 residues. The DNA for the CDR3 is TGTGCCAGCAGCGCCCACCCAGGGGTTACTGAAGCTTTCTTT. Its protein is CASSAHPGVTEAFF.

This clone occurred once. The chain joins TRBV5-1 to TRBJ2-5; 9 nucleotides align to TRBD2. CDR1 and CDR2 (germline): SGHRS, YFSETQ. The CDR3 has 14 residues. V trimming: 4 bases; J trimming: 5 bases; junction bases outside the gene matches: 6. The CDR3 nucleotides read TGCGCCAGCAGCCCCGGGACTAGCTTGGAGACCCAGTACTTC. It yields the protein CASSPGTSLETQYF.

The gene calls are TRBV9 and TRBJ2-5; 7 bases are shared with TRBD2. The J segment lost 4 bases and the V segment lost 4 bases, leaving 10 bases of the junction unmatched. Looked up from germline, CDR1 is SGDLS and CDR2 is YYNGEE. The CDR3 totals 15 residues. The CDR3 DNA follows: TGTGCCAGCAGCTGGGGGGAGGGGTCGGGAGAGACCCAGTACTTC. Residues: CASSWGEGSGETQYF.

The CDR3 loop is CASSPAGQGLSYTF. For the CDR3, the DNA is TGTGCCAGCTCACCAGCGGGACAGGGGTTAAGCTACACCTTC. This chain links TRBV18 with TRBJ1-2; 10 bases match TRBD1. CDR3 size: 14 residues. Unmatched junction bases numbered 6, after V lost 2 bases and J lost 9 bases. Germline lookup yields CDR1 KGHSH and CDR2 LQKENI. Combining the CDR3 with reference TRBV18 and TRBJ1-2 gives the whole variable domain NAGVMQNPRHLVRRRGQEARLRCSPMKGHSHVYWYRQLPEEGLKFMVYLQKENIIDESGMPKERFSAEFPKEGPSILRIQQVVRGDSAAYFCASSPAGQGLSYTFGSGTRLTVV.

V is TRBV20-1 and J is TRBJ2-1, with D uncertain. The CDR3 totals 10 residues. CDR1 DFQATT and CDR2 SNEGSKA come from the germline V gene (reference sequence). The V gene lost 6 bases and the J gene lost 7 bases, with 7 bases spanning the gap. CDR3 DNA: TGCAGTGCCCTAGGTAATGAGCAGTTCTTC. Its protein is CSALGNEQFF.

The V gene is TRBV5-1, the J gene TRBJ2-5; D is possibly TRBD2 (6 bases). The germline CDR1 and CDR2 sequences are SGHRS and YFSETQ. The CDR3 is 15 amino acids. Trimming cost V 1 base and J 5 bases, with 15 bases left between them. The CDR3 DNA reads TGCGCCAGCAGCTTGTCCGGGAGCAGCGGTGAGACCCAGTACTTC. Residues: CASSLSGSSGETQYF. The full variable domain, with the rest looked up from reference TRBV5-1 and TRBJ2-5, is KAGVTQTPRYLIKTRGQQVTLSCSPISGHRSVSWYQQTPGQGLQFLFEYFSETQRNKGNFPGRFSGRQFSNSRSEMNVSTLELGDSALYLCASSLSGSSGETQYFGPGTRLLVL.

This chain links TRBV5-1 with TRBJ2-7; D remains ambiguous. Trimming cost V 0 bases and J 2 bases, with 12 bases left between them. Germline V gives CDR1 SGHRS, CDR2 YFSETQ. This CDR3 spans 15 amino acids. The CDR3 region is CASSLDGAPAYEQYF. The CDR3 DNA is TGCGCCAGCAGCTTGGACGGAGCCCCCGCCTACGAGCAGTACTTC.

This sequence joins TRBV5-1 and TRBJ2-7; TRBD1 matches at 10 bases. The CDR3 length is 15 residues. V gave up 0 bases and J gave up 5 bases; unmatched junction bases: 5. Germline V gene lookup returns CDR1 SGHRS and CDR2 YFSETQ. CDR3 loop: CASSLGTGGINEQYF. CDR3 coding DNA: TGCGCCAGCAGCTTGGGGACAGGGGGGATAAACGAGCAGTACTTC.

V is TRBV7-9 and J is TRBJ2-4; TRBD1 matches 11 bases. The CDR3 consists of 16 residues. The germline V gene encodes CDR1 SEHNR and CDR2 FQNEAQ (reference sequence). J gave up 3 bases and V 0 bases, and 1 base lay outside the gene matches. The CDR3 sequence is CASSLAGTGGKNIQYF. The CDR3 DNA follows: TGTGCCAGCAGCTTAGCCGGGACAGGGGGCAAAAACATTCAGTACTTC.

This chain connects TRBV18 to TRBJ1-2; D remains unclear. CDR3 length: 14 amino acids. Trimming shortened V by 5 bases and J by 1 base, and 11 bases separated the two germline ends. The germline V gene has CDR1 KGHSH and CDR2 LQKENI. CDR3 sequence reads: CASSSGSFNYGYTF. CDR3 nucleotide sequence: TGTGCCAGCTCATCGGGCAGCTTTAACTATGGCTACACCTTC.

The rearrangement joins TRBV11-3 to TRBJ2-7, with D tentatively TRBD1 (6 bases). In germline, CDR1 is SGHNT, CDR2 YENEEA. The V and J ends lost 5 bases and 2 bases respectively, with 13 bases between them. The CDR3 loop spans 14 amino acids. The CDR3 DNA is TGTGCCAGCAGCCTACGAGACAGGCCCTACGAGCAGTACTTC. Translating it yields CASSLRDRPYEQYF.

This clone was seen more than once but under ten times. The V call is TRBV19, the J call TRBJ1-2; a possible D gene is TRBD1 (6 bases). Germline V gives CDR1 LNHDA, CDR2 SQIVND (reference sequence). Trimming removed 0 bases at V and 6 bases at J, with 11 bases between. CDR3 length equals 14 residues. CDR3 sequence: CASSIDRGLDGYTF. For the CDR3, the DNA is TGTGCCAGTAGTATAGACAGGGGACTCGATGGCTACACCTTC.